Listed here are 17 T cell receptor beta chains from one sample, sequenced in a study of shared clonotypes between healthy human individuals. Produced via immunoSEQ multiplex PCR; TCRdb's table is partial and in-frame only. The repertoire holds some 680,000 clones, with around four fifths as singletons. Sequenced: memory CD4+ T cells sorted from blood. Subset of the sample: CD45RA-negative fraction. The receptor source for this set is a woman in her twenties or thirties in good health.

To note about this clone: Within the sample, other DNA sequences also encode this same CDR3. This chain links TRBV28 with TRBJ2-3; D is uncertain. The CDR3 is made up of 13 amino acids. CDR1 MDHEN and CDR2 SYDVKM come from the germline V gene. The ends were cut back, 3 bases at V and 2 bases at J, with 6 bases in the middle. The DNA of the CDR3 is TGTGCCAGCAGTTTTGGGTCCACAGATACGCAGTATTTT. This translates into CASSFGSTDTQYF.

The chain employs TRBV25-1 and TRBJ2-2, with 8 positions matching TRBD2. This CDR3 region has 16 residues. Trimming cost V 0 bases and J 2 bases; bases outside gene matches: 2. Germline values: CDR1 MGHDK, CDR2 SYGVNS. In nucleotides, the CDR3 is TGTGCCAGCAGTGAATATAGCGGGATCAACACCGGGGAGCTGTTTTTT. Its protein is CASSEYSGINTGELFF.

The CDR3 here is CASSLTGGHGYTF. As DNA, the CDR3 is TGCGCCAGCAGCTTGACAGGGGGGCATGGCTACACCTTC. V gene TRBV5-1 combines with J gene TRBJ1-2; 8 nucleotides match TRBD1. The CDR3 runs 13 residues. Germline V gene lookup returns CDR1 SGHRS and CDR2 YFSETQ. The V and J ends lost 1 base and 6 bases, in that order; junction bases with no gene match: 2.

V and J are TRBV28 and TRBJ1-1, with a tentative D call TRBD1 (6 bases). The germline V gene has CDR1 MDHEN and CDR2 SYDVKM. V lost 7 bases to trimming and J lost 0 bases, with 18 bases between them. CDR3 length: 16 amino acids. The CDR3 spells CASTFTTGLVNTEAFF. CDR3 coding DNA: TGTGCCAGCACCTTCACTACAGGGCTCGTGAACACTGAAGCTTTCTTT.

The chain is built from TRBV27 and TRBJ2-3; 7 bases map to TRBD1. The CDR3 is 20 amino acids. In germline, CDR1 is MNHEY, CDR2 SMNVEV (reference sequence). V gave up 3 bases and J gave up 0 bases; unmatched junction bases: 18. The CDR3 DNA reads TGTGCCAGCAGTTTGGATCCGGTGCTGCCATGGGACAGAAGCACAGATACGCAGTATTTT. Translation: CASSLDPVLPWDRSTDTQYF.

The gene calls are TRBV7-9 and TRBJ2-5; D unresolved. The ends were cut back, 1 base at V and 6 bases at J, with 9 bases in the middle. This CDR3 region has 13 residues. The V gene's germline CDR1 is SEHNR and CDR2 FQNEAQ (reference sequence). CDR3 amino acids: CASSLVFPKTQYF. The DNA of the CDR3 is TGTGCCAGCAGCTTAGTGTTCCCCAAGACCCAGTACTTC.

This rearrangement joins TRBV6-1 to TRBJ2-5; 9 bases agree with TRBD2. Germline trimming cut 4 bases from V and 5 bases from J; bases unmatched to any gene: 5. CDR3 length: 14 residues. Germline CDR1 and CDR2: MNHNS and SASEGT. The CDR3 loop is CASSASGIVETQYF. In nucleotides, the CDR3 is TGTGCCAGCAGTGCTAGCGGGATTGTTGAGACCCAGTACTTC.

The CDR3 region is CASSISSGLAGETQYF. DNA for the CDR3: TGTGCCAGTAGTATATCTTCGGGACTAGCGGGGGAGACCCAGTACTTC. The rearrangement uses TRBV19 and TRBJ2-5; TRBD2 matches 13 bases. The germline V gene encodes CDR1 LNHDA and CDR2 SQIVND (reference sequence). Germline trimming cut 2 bases from V and 5 bases from J; bases unmatched to any gene: 5. The CDR3 is made up of 16 amino acids.

Points on this clone: The sample holds other DNA sequences that translate to the same CDR3. V and J are TRBV29-1 and TRBJ1-5; weak D call: TRBD1 (6 bases). Germline V gives CDR1 SQVTM, CDR2 ANQGSEA. The CDR3 has 12 amino acids. Trimming stripped 5 bases from V and 2 bases from J, with 7 bases between. CDR3 DNA sequence: TGCAGCGTTCGACAGGGCAATCAGCCCCAGCATTTT. Amino acids: CSVRQGNQPQHF.

Concerning this clone itself: Other DNA sequences of this sample code for an identical CDR3. This chain joins TRBV20-1 and TRBJ1-2, with 8 nucleotides matching TRBD1. This CDR3 has 11 amino acids. Per germline, CDR1 DFQATT and CDR2 SNEGSKA (reference sequence). J was trimmed by 7 bases and V by 6 bases; bases with no gene match: 4. CDR3 bases: TGCAGTGCCCGAACAGGGGGTGGCTACACCTTC. As protein: CSARTGGGYTF.

The V and J genes are TRBV9 and TRBJ2-2; 10 positions agree with TRBD2. The CDR3 covers 17 residues. Unmatched junction bases numbered 7, after V lost 0 bases and J lost 5 bases. From germline, CDR1 is SGDLS and CDR2 YYNGEE. The CDR3 DNA reads as TGTGCCAGCAGCGTAGTCGCTAGCGGGAGCTTAACCGGGGAGCTGTTTTTT. Translation gives CASSVVASGSLTGELFF.

The chain links TRBV28 to TRBJ1-5; 7 bases agree with TRBD1. CDR3 size: 16 residues. Trimming took 2 bases from V and 1 from J; bases not matched to a gene: 5. CDR1 is MDHEN and CDR2 is SYDVKM in the germline V gene. The CDR3 region is CASSLNSQGSNQPQHF. The CDR3 DNA reads TGTGCCAGCAGTTTAAACTCACAGGGGAGCAATCAGCCCCAGCATTTT. Full variable domain (missing parts from reference TRBV28 and TRBJ1-5): DVKVTQSSRYLVKRTGEKVFLECVQDMDHENMFWYRQDPGLGLRLIYFSYDVKMKEKGDIPEGYSVSREKKERFSLILESASTNQTSMYLCASSLNSQGSNQPQHFGDGTRLSIL.

V gene TRBV5-1 combines with J gene TRBJ1-1, with 7 bases matching TRBD1. Germline CDR1 SGHRS, CDR2 YFSETQ. This CDR3 has 15 amino acids. The V and J ends lost 3 bases and 1 base, in that order; junction bases with no gene match: 6. DNA for the CDR3: TGCGCCAGCAGCTCCAGGACAGGCGCGAACACTGAAGCTTTCTTT. Residues: CASSSRTGANTEAFF.

This clone was seen at least ten times. The genes are TRBV28 and TRBJ2-5; TRBD1 is a possible D gene (6 bases). The V end lost 6 bases, the J end lost 1 base, and 9 bases lay between the germline ends. There are 13 residues in the CDR3. CDR1 and CDR2 from the germline V gene are MDHEN and SYDVKM. The CDR3 coding sequence is TGTGCCAGCAGCCGGGACACCCAAGAGACCCAGTACTTC. Translation gives CASSRDTQETQYF.

This clone has more than one count but fewer than ten. The chain employs TRBV28 and TRBJ1-4, with a tentative D call TRBD1 (5 bases). The CDR3 consists of 18 residues. V lost 6 bases to trimming and J lost 2 bases, with 22 bases between them. Per the germline V gene, CDR1 is MDHEN and CDR2 is SYDVKM. The CDR3 sequence: CASSSTVQLGVTNEKLFF. In DNA form, the CDR3 reads TGTGCCAGCAGCTCGACAGTACAGTTGGGGGTTACTAATGAAAAACTGTTTTTT.

The chain employs TRBV10-3 and TRBJ2-5; D is unresolved. V lost 1 base, J lost 5 bases, and 5 bases lay in between. Germline CDR1 ENHRY, CDR2 SYGVKD. This CDR3 contains 12 residues. CDR3 sequence reads: CAISEFLETQYF. The CDR3 DNA is TGTGCCATCAGTGAGTTTCTGGAGACCCAGTACTTC.

This clone was picked up one time. The CDR3 reads CASRTDRLYTEAFF. In DNA form, the CDR3 reads TGTGCCAGCAGAACAGACCGATTGTACACTGAAGCTTTCTTT. The J gene is TRBJ1-1, the V gene TRBV28, with unresolved D. Trimming took off 6 bases at V and 3 bases at J, with 14 bases between the two ends. The germline CDR1 and CDR2 sequences are MDHEN and SYDVKM. This CDR3 region has 14 residues.